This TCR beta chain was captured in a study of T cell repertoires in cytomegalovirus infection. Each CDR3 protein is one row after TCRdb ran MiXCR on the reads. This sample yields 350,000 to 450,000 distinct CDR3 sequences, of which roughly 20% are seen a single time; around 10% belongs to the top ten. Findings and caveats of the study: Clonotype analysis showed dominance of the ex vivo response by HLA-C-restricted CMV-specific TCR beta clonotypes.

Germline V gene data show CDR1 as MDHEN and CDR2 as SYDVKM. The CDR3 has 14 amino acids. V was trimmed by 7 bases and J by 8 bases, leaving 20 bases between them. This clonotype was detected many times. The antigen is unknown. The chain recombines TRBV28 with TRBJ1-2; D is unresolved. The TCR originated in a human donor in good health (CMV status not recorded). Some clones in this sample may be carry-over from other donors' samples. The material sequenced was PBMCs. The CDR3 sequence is CASKRPGVSSGYTF. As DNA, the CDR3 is TGTGCCAGCAAAAGACCGGGAGTCTCTTCGGGCTACACCTTC.